This section outlines one T cell receptor (beta chain) sequence together with its context. Antigen unknown. It was with random hexamers that roughly 0.45 to 1 ug RNA was reverse transcribed. TCRdb passed the immunoSEQ multiplex PCR reads through MiXCR, listing each CDR3 protein once. The sample holds around 100,000 distinct CDR3 sequences; 95% are singletons and the top ten take approximately 0.33%. This sample is drawn from a study of CD8 T cells in Susac syndrome. The study, taken as a whole, reports: The peak of CD8+ clonal expansion in Susac was seen in TEMRA cells and active patients.

The germline V gene has CDR1 MNHEY and CDR2 SVGAGI. The ends lost 4 bases at V and 0 bases at J; junction bases unmatched: 9. The CDR3 loop spans 18 amino acids. V and J are TRBV6-5 and TRBJ2-2; 9 bases fit TRBD2. The specimen sequenced was CD8+ T cells from PBMCs. The receptor was isolated from a human donor with Susac syndrome. This chain's CDR3 is CASSSPVAGGPNTGELFF. CDR3 in DNA: TGTGCCAGCAGTTCCCCGGTTGCGGGAGGGCCGAACACCGGGGAGCTGTTTTTT.